This T cell receptor beta chain originates from a study of T-cell reconstitution after alpha-beta-depleted transplantation in children. A TCRbeta library incorporating unique molecular identifiers was prepared. TCRdb reprocessed the PCR reads with MiXCR, giving one entry per CDR3 protein. Of about 640,000 distinct CDR3 sequences detected, approximately 17% appear once; the ten largest clones hold 0.8% to 1.1%. This clonotype was seen ten or more times. An end of the junction does not agree with germline; a read error may underlie this. CDR1 is MNHEY, CDR2 SVGEGT, per germline. CDR3 length: 16 amino acids.

The chain has TRBV6-2 or TRBV6-3 and TRBJ2-7; 10 bases are shared with TRBD1. Sequencing was performed on PBMCs from the stem cell graft donor, taken from the stem cell graft. The clonotype originates from a human donor who donated a stem cell graft to a child with acute myeloid leukemia. The CDR3 protein is CASSYSRDRGDYEQYF. The CDR3 DNA sequence: TGTGCCAGCAGCTACTCCAGGGACAGGGGCGACTACGAGCAGTACTTC.